This T cell receptor beta chain came from a study of OX40 agonist ivuxolimab in advanced cancers. The wider study: Across the patients, intravenous ivuxolimab was delivered every 2 weeks at 0.01 to 10 mg/kg. Averaging roughly 60 years in age, with a range of about 23 to 79, the cohort was around 83% male. Study-level results: CD8+ T cells (on average) carried more expanded clones than CD4+ T cells.

CDR1 ENHRY and CDR2 SYGVKD come from the germline V gene. V was pared by 6 bases and J by 6 bases, with 10 bases of the junction left unmatched. CDR3 length: 16 residues. Blood draws occurred at baseline, cycle 4 day 1, and cycle 7 day 1. Method: immunoSEQ multiplex PCR; TCRdb's copy keeps in-frame clones and lacks some. The table has fewer than 100,000 clones, around 92% seen once; the top ten hold roughly 10%. On this clone itself: Its antigen remains unidentified.

The sequence was obtained from an adult with an advanced solid tumor such as melanoma, head and neck, liver or kidney cancer. The sample was CD4+ or CD8+ T cells sorted from blood, taken in a trial of the OX40 agonist ivuxolimab. The chain employs TRBV10-3 and TRBJ2-7; 14 bases agree with TRBD2. The CDR3: CAISDPGLAGAGEQYF. DNA for the CDR3: TGTGCCATCAGCGACCCGGGACTAGCGGGAGCCGGCGAGCAGTACTTC.